Following are 9 T cell receptor beta chains from one sample sequenced in a study of blood T cell repertoires in COVID-19. The protocol was immunoSEQ multiplex PCR, while the TCRdb copy is restricted to in-frame clones and leaves out a portion. This sample has under 250,000 clones, with approximately 86% found just once. Sequences were obtained from peripheral blood. The receptors come from a woman aged 70 to 79 with active or convalescent COVID-19.

The chain employs TRBV30 and TRBJ2-1, with 8 bases identical to TRBD2. Trimming took 4 bases from V and 1 from J; bases not matched to a gene: 12. The CDR3 spans 17 residues. Looked up from germline, CDR1 is GTSNPN and CDR2 is SVGIG (reference sequence). CDR3 in DNA: TGTGCCTGGATCCCCCTAGGACTAGCCGATTCCTACAATGAGCAGTTCTTC. Its protein product is CAWIPLGLADSYNEQFF.

J is TRBJ1-1 and V is TRBV29-1; D may be TRBD1 (5 bases). Germline-derived CDR1 and CDR2 are SQVTM and ANQGSEA. V was pared by 0 bases and J by 5 bases, with 10 bases between. This CDR3 comprises 13 residues. CDR3 in DNA: TGCAGCGTTGAAGACGGGGGAGAGACTGAAGCTTTCTTT. This encodes CSVEDGGETEAFF.

This chain connects TRBV7-9 to TRBJ2-7; D perhaps matches TRBD1 (7 bases). V gave up 5 bases and J gave up 1 base, with 24 bases separating them. CDR3 length: 18 amino acids. CDR1 and CDR2 from the germline V gene are SEHNR and FQNEAQ (reference sequence). CDR3 in DNA: TGTGCCAGCAGCGCAGGAGTGGTTGCGGGACAGCGTTCCTACGAGCAGTACTTC. Protein: CASSAGVVAGQRSYEQYF.

CDR3: CASSLLGTGGMNTEAFF. In DNA, the CDR3 is TGCGCCAGCAGCTTGTTGGGAACAGGGGGCATGAACACTGAAGCTTTCTTT. This rearrangement joins TRBV5-1 to TRBJ1-1, with 9 bases matching TRBD1. The germline V gene has CDR1 SGHRS and CDR2 YFSETQ. J lost 0 bases, V lost 1 base, and 7 bases had no gene match. The CDR3 is made up of 17 amino acids.

For this clone: Other nucleotide sequences in the sample specify the same CDR3. CDR3 amino acids: CASSLDGNEKLFF. CDR3 nucleotide sequence: TGTGCCAGCAGTTTAGACGGGAATGAAAAACTGTTTTTT. The chain joins TRBV12-3 or TRBV12-4 to TRBJ1-4; no clear D. The CDR3 totals 13 residues. Trimming left V 1 base short and J 5 bases short, with 5 bases between.

With respect to this clone: The junction and the germline gene differ at one end; a read error may be behind it. The V and J genes are TRBV10-2 and TRBJ1-4, with a possible D match to TRBD1 (5 bases). In germline, CDR1 is WSHSY, CDR2 SAAADI. The CDR3 runs to 14 residues. The CDR3 DNA is TGCGCCAGCACCCCAGGAGGGGATAATGAGAAACTGTTTTTT. Its protein is CASTPGGDNEKLFF.

The V call is TRBV23-1, the J call TRBJ2-5, with D maybe TRBD2 (7 bases). Being an ORF, TRBV23-1 has a function that is uncertain. The CDR3 loop spans 15 amino acids. V lost 4 bases to trimming and J lost 5 bases, with 17 bases between them. The CDR3 bases are TGCGCCAGCAGTCTCGGTCGGGGGGCCCGCGAGACCCAGTACTTC. Translating gives CASSLGRGARETQYF.

This clone was counted once. V gene TRBV2 combines with J gene TRBJ1-3; D remains ambiguous. Trimming took 4 bases from V and 4 from J, leaving 11 bases between them. CDR1 and CDR2 (germline): SNHLY, FYNNEI. This CDR3 comprises 14 residues. CDR3 amino acids: CASSGSPTGNTIYF. The CDR3 DNA reads as TGTGCCAGCAGTGGGAGTCCCACGGGAAACACCATATATTTT.

This clone showed up just once. The gene calls are TRBV6-6 and TRBJ2-7; D perhaps matches TRBD2 (7 bases). CDR3 length equals 16 residues. Germline CDR1 MNHNY, CDR2 SVGAGI (reference sequence). V was cut by 2 bases and J by 2 bases, with 16 bases left in between. CDR3 sequence: CASSYEGGVRAYEQYF. CDR3 bases: TGTGCCAGCAGTTACGAGGGGGGGGTCAGAGCCTACGAGCAGTACTTC.